The next 32 T cell receptor beta chains were all read from a single sample in a study of human T cells and chemical hapten exposure. Time point of the sample: pre-sensitization, week 0. Treatment indicated: therapeutic diphenylcyclopropenone sensitization with weekly scalp DPC. Each CDR3 protein gets one entry after TCRdb re-called the RACE reads with MiXCR. The sample contains 250,000 to 300,000 distinct CDR3 sequences, around 7.3% of which appear only once. Sequences were derived from whole blood, sampled in connection with sensitization to the hapten diphenylcyclopropenone (DPC). These receptors were obtained from a man between 18 and 35 years old with alopecia areata. Some clones in this sample may be carry-over from other donors' samples.

In this sample, this clonotype turned up once. The chain uses TRBV5-1 and TRBJ2-5; TRBD1 is a possible D gene (6 bases). Per germline, CDR1 SGHRS and CDR2 YFSETQ. The CDR3 consists of 16 residues. Trimming removed 4 bases at V and 7 bases at J, with 23 bases between. The CDR3 reads CASSVEPATGDGTQYF. CDR3 nucleotide sequence: TGCGCCAGCAGCGTGGAGCCAGCGACAGGCGACGGGACCCAGTACTTC.

In this sample, this clonotype turned up many times. The rearrangement joins TRBV2 to TRBJ2-2; D ambiguous. Germline CDR1 reads SNHLY; CDR2 reads FYNNEI. This CDR3 region has 14 residues. Trimming took 8 bases from V and 5 from J, leaving 15 bases between them. CDR3 bases: TGTGCCAGCCTTCTGGAACCAACGACCGGGGAGCTGTTTTTT. Amino acids: CASLLEPTTGELFF.

The sample holds a few counts of this clonotype. V is TRBV5-1 and J is TRBJ1-1; tentative D call: TRBD1 (5 bases). The V and J ends lost 0 bases and 0 bases respectively, with 15 bases between them. Germline V gene data show CDR1 as SGHRS and CDR2 as YFSETQ. The CDR3 runs to 17 residues. CDR3 DNA sequence: TGCGCCAGCAGCTTGGTGATCGCGGGGGACTTGAACACTGAAGCTTTCTTT. This translates into CASSLVIAGDLNTEAFF.

This clonotype turned up a few times. The chain employs TRBV9 and TRBJ1-2, with TRBD1 matching 11 bases. Losses at the gene ends were 0 bases for V and 8 bases for J; bases not matched to a gene: 0. Germline V gene data show CDR1 as SGDLS and CDR2 as YYNGEE. This CDR3 comprises 13 residues. In DNA, the CDR3 is TGTGCCAGCAGCGTAGGGACAGGGGGCGGCTACACCTTC. Translated, it gives CASSVGTGGGYTF.

This clonotype was observed at least ten times. This chain connects TRBV29-1 to TRBJ1-1; no firm D call. Germline-derived CDR1 and CDR2 are SQVTM and ANQGSEA. Between the trimmed V and J ends, which lost 5 bases and 6 bases, there was a span of 19 bases. This CDR3 comprises 14 residues. CDR3 protein: CSVSDTALNAEAFF. The CDR3 DNA reads TGCAGCGTTTCCGATACGGCGCTAAACGCTGAAGCTTTCTTT.

The chain is built from TRBV20-1 and TRBJ2-7; 7 bases are shared with TRBD1. Germline CDR1 DFQATT, CDR2 SNEGSKA (reference sequence). This CDR3 spans 13 amino acids. V lost 5 bases, J lost 2 bases, and 6 bases stayed unmatched. Written as DNA, the CDR3 is TGCAGTGCTCCCGGGACAGACGCCTACGAGCAGTACTTC. Amino acid sequence: CSAPGTDAYEQYF.

A few counts support this clonotype. The chain joins TRBV29-1 to TRBJ2-3, with D possibly TRBD2 on 5 matching bases. The germline CDR1 and CDR2 sequences are SQVTM and ANQGSEA. Trimming shortened V by 5 bases and J by 0 bases, and 15 bases separated the two germline ends. This CDR3 spans 15 amino acids. CDR3 protein: CSVMRRVLSTDTQYF. CDR3 DNA: TGCAGCGTTATGAGGCGGGTCCTAAGCACAGATACGCAGTATTTT.

This clonotype was seen just once. No conserved phenylalanine or tryptophan ends this CDR3, so it is likely a read error. The CDR3 DNA reads as TGTGCCACCAAACCGGGACTCAATCAGCCCCAGCATTTG. It is translated as CATKPGLNQPQHL. This sequence joins TRBV28 and TRBJ1-5; possibly TRBD1 for D (5 bases). The CDR3 extends over 13 amino acids. V was cut by 10 bases and J by 3 bases, with 13 bases left in between. Germline values: CDR1 MDHEN, CDR2 SYDVKM.

This clonotype occurred a few times. This chain connects TRBV6-2 or TRBV6-3 to TRBJ2-7; TRBD1 is a possible D gene (5 bases). V was pared by 6 bases and J by 4 bases, with 22 bases between. The CDR3 is made up of 16 amino acids. Germline lookup yields CDR1 MNHEY and CDR2 SVGEGT. For the CDR3, the DNA is TGTGCCAGCAGCTCCTTTGTGGACACCACAGTGTACGAGCAGTACTTC. Translating gives CASSSFVDTTVYEQYF.

J is TRBJ1-1 and V is TRBV7-9, with D perhaps matching TRBD1 (6 bases). The germline CDR1 and CDR2 sequences are SEHNR and FQNEAQ (reference sequence). The CDR3 is 15 residues long. Trimming removed 5 bases at V and 9 bases at J, with 22 bases between. The CDR3 nucleotides are TGTGCCAGCAGCCGAGCGGGAAGAGGGGGGCAGAAAGCTTTCTTT. Protein: CASSRAGRGGQKAFF.

This clonotype was detected ten times or more. The chain has TRBV29-1 and TRBJ2-7, with 7 bases fitting TRBD1. This CDR3 is 12 amino acids long. The V segment lost 7 bases and the J segment 7 bases; nucleotides outside the gene matches: 10. Looked up from germline, CDR1 is SQVTM and CDR2 is ANQGSEA. The DNA of the CDR3 is TGCAGCGGCCGGGACAGCGTGATGGAGCAGTACTTC. Translating gives CSGRDSVMEQYF.

The chain joins TRBV9 to TRBJ1-5, with 7 bases identical to TRBD1. From germline, CDR1 is SGDLS and CDR2 YYNGEE. V shed 3 bases, J shed 6 bases, and the junction held 3 bases outside the gene matches. The CDR3 is 13 residues long. As DNA, the CDR3 is TGTGCCAGCAGCGGACAGGGTTCTCAGCCCCAGCATTTT. It translates to CASSGQGSQPQHF.

This clonotype was seen many times. The chain combines TRBV27 with TRBJ1-5; TRBD1 is a possible D gene (6 bases). Trimming removed 2 bases at V and 3 bases at J, with 17 bases between. The germline V gene has CDR1 MNHEY and CDR2 SMNVEV (reference sequence). This CDR3 contains 17 residues. The CDR3 sequence is CASSLLGAGTYNQPQHF. CDR3 coding DNA: TGTGCCAGCAGTTTACTGGGGGCAGGGACCTACAATCAGCCCCAGCATTTT.

CDR3 coding DNA: TGTGCCAGCAGGGGGACAGGGGGAAATTCACCCCTCCACTTT. This codes for CASRGTGGNSPLHF. The chain has TRBV14 and TRBJ1-6, with 11 bases that match TRBD1. This CDR3 spans 14 amino acids. Germline trimming cut 6 bases from V and 7 bases from J; bases unmatched to any gene: 2. Germline V gives CDR1 SGHDN, CDR2 FVKESK.

This clonotype has just a few counts. J is TRBJ1-5 and V is TRBV27; D unclear. Per germline, CDR1 MNHEY and CDR2 SMNVEV (reference sequence). The V and J ends lost 2 bases and 0 bases respectively, with 11 bases between them. This CDR3 region has 16 residues. The CDR3 spells CASSLRAAHSNQPQHF. CDR3 in DNA: TGTGCCAGCAGTTTAAGGGCAGCTCATAGCAATCAGCCCCAGCATTTT.

V usage is TRBV2 and J usage is TRBJ1-5; D uncertain. This CDR3 is 16 amino acids long. Trimming removed 3 bases from V and 4 bases from J, with 16 bases in between. Germline CDR1 reads SNHLY; CDR2 reads FYNNEI. The CDR3 sequence: CASSDVGRGYNQPQHF. The DNA for the CDR3 is TGTGCCAGCAGTGACGTAGGTAGAGGGTATAATCAGCCCCAGCATTTT. Complete variable domain (other parts from reference TRBV2 and TRBJ1-5): EPEVTQTPSHQVTQMGQEVILRCVPISNHLYFYWYRQILGQKVEFLVSFYNNEISEKSEIFDDQFSVERPDGSNFTLKIRSTKLEDSAMYFCASSDVGRGYNQPQHFGDGTRLSIL.

V and J are TRBV3-1 and TRBJ2-6; D gene uncertain. The V gene lost 0 bases and the J gene lost 1 base, with 7 bases spanning the gap. This CDR3 has 16 amino acids. Germline CDR1 reads LGHDT; CDR2 reads YNNKEL (reference sequence). The CDR3 region is CASSQEPGSGANVLTF. CDR3 nucleotides: TGTGCCAGCAGCCAAGAACCCGGGTCTGGGGCCAACGTCCTGACTTTC.

The chain is built from TRBV29-1 and TRBJ2-5, with 8 bases identical to TRBD1. The CDR3 totals 15 residues. V shed 3 bases, J shed 1 base, and the junction held 7 bases outside the gene matches. Germline values: CDR1 SQVTM, CDR2 ANQGSEA. In DNA form, the CDR3 reads TGCAGCGTTGAGAGAGGCAGGGGGCTCCAAGAGACCCAGTACTTC. It translates to CSVERGRGLQETQYF.

This clonotype occurred many times. The CDR3 loop reads CSVRETSNSPLHF. The CDR3, as DNA: TGCAGCGTTCGTGAGACGAGCAATTCACCCCTCCACTTT. This sequence joins TRBV29-1 and TRBJ1-6; unclear D gene. The CDR3 runs to 13 residues. Germline loops: CDR1 SQVTM, CDR2 ANQGSEA. Deletions cut 5 bases from V and 7 bases from J, with 12 bases between.

The rearrangement joins TRBV5-5 to TRBJ1-2, with 8 nucleotides matching TRBD1. The CDR3 consists of 15 residues. The germline V gene encodes CDR1 SGHKS and CDR2 YYEKEE (reference sequence). V shed 4 bases, J shed 4 bases, and the junction held 9 bases outside the gene matches. The CDR3 here is CASSTQGERSYGYTF. In DNA, the CDR3 is TGTGCCAGCAGCACACAGGGGGAGAGAAGCTATGGCTACACCTTC.

The gene calls are TRBV7-8 and TRBJ1-6; weak D call: TRBD1 (5 bases). Per germline, CDR1 SGHVS and CDR2 FQNEAQ. V was clipped by 7 bases and J by 8 bases, with 21 bases between them. This CDR3 contains 16 residues. In DNA, the CDR3 is TGTGCCAGCAACTCCCCGACAACAGGAAAGTATTCACCCCTCCACTTT. This sequence encodes CASNSPTTGKYSPLHF.

This clonotype has a handful of counts. V and J are TRBV6-6 and TRBJ2-1; D call uncertain. There are 15 residues in the CDR3. V lost 5 bases and J 4 bases, leaving 15 bases between the germline ends. Germline CDR1 reads MNHNY; CDR2 reads SVGAGI (reference sequence). Here the CDR3 DNA reads TGTGCCAGCAGTGAACCGCCTACTATTTACAATGAGCAGTTCTTC. Translating it yields CASSEPPTIYNEQFF.

In this sample, this clonotype turned up many times. This chain links TRBV29-1 with TRBJ1-1; 10 nucleotides line up with TRBD1. The CDR3 runs to 13 residues. V was pared by 7 bases and J by 4 bases, with 6 bases of the junction left unmatched. CDR1 is SQVTM, CDR2 ANQGSEA, per germline. Here the CDR3 DNA reads TGCAGCGGGGACAGGGGAAAGGGCACTGAAGCTTTCTTT. Its translation is CSGDRGKGTEAFF.

In its sample, this clonotype was seen many times. V and J are TRBV12-5 and TRBJ1-1, with D uncertain. This CDR3 spans 13 amino acids. Germline CDR1 reads LGHNT; CDR2 reads FRNRAP. Trimming stripped 6 bases from V and 8 bases from J, with 16 bases between. The CDR3 sequence is CASGTESRPEAFF. The CDR3 coding sequence is TGTGCTAGTGGCACCGAGAGCCGACCCGAAGCTTTCTTT.

This clonotype appeared a few times. The V call is TRBV7-2, the J call TRBJ1-2, with a weak D call TRBD1 (5 bases). This CDR3 contains 12 residues. Germline V gene sequence: CDR1 SGHTA, CDR2 FQGNSA. Between the trimmed V and J ends, which lost 5 bases and 6 bases, there was a span of 10 bases. CDR3 loop: CASSRDVDGYTF. Written as DNA, the CDR3 is TGTGCCAGCAGCAGGGACGTTGATGGCTACACCTTC.

The chain employs TRBV6-5 and TRBJ1-1, with TRBD1 matching 7 bases. Looked up from germline, CDR1 is MNHEY and CDR2 is SVGAGI. The CDR3 is made up of 15 amino acids. J was trimmed by 1 base and V by 5 bases; bases with no gene match: 7. The CDR3 loop reads CASSHDRVANTEAFF. DNA of the CDR3: TGTGCCAGCAGTCACGACAGGGTGGCGAACACTGAAGCTTTCTTT.

The chain combines TRBV20-1 with TRBJ2-7, with 11 bases matching TRBD1. CDR1 and CDR2 (germline): DFQATT, SNEGSKA (reference sequence). This CDR3 comprises 13 residues. J gave up 4 bases and V 4 bases, and 3 bases lay outside the gene matches. The CDR3 DNA reads TGCAGTGCTATCCGGGACAGGGGGTACGAGCAGTACTTC. It is translated as CSAIRDRGYEQYF.

This clonotype was counted ten times or more. The chain links TRBV4-3 to TRBJ1-2, with D possibly TRBD1 on 6 matching bases. CDR1 and CDR2 from the germline V gene are LGHNA and YSLEER. This CDR3 has 15 residues. Trimming removed 5 bases at V and 0 bases at J, with 13 bases between. In nucleotides, the CDR3 is TGCGCCAGCAGCGCCCGACGGGGGCCTAACTATGGCTACACCTTC. This sequence encodes CASSARRGPNYGYTF.

This clonotype was seen a handful of times. This chain uses TRBV11-2 with TRBJ2-3; 9 nucleotides line up with TRBD1. Trimming removed 2 bases from V and 0 bases from J; junction bases left unmatched: 21. The CDR3 is made up of 22 amino acids. Germline V gene sequence: CDR1 SGHAT, CDR2 FQNNGV. The CDR3 DNA sequence: TGTGCCAGCAGCTTAAGTAGGAGGACAGGGGCCCTGTTACCTACTAGCACAGATACGCAGTATTTT. Translating gives CASSLSRRTGALLPTSTDTQYF.

This clonotype was picked up a small number of times. The chain employs TRBV4-3 and TRBJ1-1, with D uncertain. The CDR3 contains 15 residues. The germline V and J ends were trimmed by 0 bases and 4 bases, with 12 bases remaining between them. Germline-derived CDR1 and CDR2 are LGHNA and YSLEER. This CDR3 is CASSQEPSGGTEAFF. CDR3 nucleotides: TGCGCCAGCAGCCAAGAACCTAGTGGTGGCACTGAAGCTTTCTTT.

For the CDR3, the DNA is TGCAGCGTAGCCGGACTAGCGGGGATAACAGATACGCAGTATTTT. Amino acids: CSVAGLAGITDTQYF. The chain joins TRBV29-1 to TRBJ2-3, with TRBD2 matching over 12 bases. The germline CDR1 and CDR2 sequences are SQVTM and ANQGSEA. Losses at the gene ends were 6 bases for V and 3 bases for J; bases not matched to a gene: 7. This CDR3 is built from 15 residues.

This clonotype was found a few times. The V and J genes are TRBV10-3 and TRBJ1-3, with D uncertain. Germline V gives CDR1 ENHRY, CDR2 SYGVKD. The CDR3 runs 15 residues. V lost 0 bases and J lost 6, with 12 bases in between. CDR3 loop: CAISESGGWKNTIYF. The CDR3 bases are TGTGCCATCAGTGAGTCTGGAGGGTGGAAAAACACCATATATTTT.